A selection of T cell receptor beta chains follows, all from one sample in a study of cytomegalovirus exposure and HLA in healthy donors. Sequencing was performed with immunoSEQ multiplex PCR; in TCRdb, only in-frame clones are kept and a portion is missing. Seen here are fewer than 200,000 clones, about four fifths observed once, and the top ten hold roughly 5%. Sequencing used PBMCs. The receptors were sampled from a woman aged 18 to 35 in good health and CMV-seropositive. Both conserved end residues are part of each CDR3. D genes are given only for firm matches. Clone size is stated in some rows and not others, as once, few, many or a class when expanded.

v_call	cdr3_length	clone_size	d_call	j_call	cdr3_aa	cdr3_nt
TRBV15	23	.	.	TRBJ1-1	CATSEENYGLGTAHGTMNTEAFF	TGTGCCACCAGCGAAGAGAATTACGGCTTAGGAACAGCCCATGGAACCATGAACACTGAAGCTTTCTTT
TRBV13	13	.	.	TRBJ2-3	CASSEDRKATQYF	TGTGCCAGCAGCGAGGACAGAAAAGCTACGCAGTATTTT
TRBV2	17	.	TRBD1	TRBJ2-6	CASSAGTGGSGANVLTF	TGTGCCAGCAGCGCCGGGACAGGGGGCTCTGGGGCCAACGTCCTGACTTTC
TRBV19	14	.	.	TRBJ2-1	CASSIAGSLNEQFF	TGTGCCAGTAGTATAGCGGGGAGTCTCAATGAGCAGTTCTTC
TRBV9	17	.	.	TRBJ1-3	CASSAHDDSYSGNTIYF	TGTGCCAGCAGCGCCCATGACGACAGTTACTCTGGAAACACCATATATTTT
TRBV6-6	15	few	TRBD1	TRBJ1-6	CASSGTGGYNSPLHF	TGTGCCAGCAGTGGGACAGGAGGATATAATTCACCCCTCCACTTT
TRBV30	14	.	.	TRBJ2-3	CAWTRLSRADTQYF	TGTGCCTGGACCCGGCTCAGCAGGGCAGATACGCAGTATTTT
TRBV7-9	13	.	TRBD2	TRBJ2-7	CASSSPGGDEQYF	TGTGCCAGCAGCTCCCCCGGGGGGGACGAGCAGTACTTC
TRBV7-9	15	.	TRBD1	TRBJ1-2	CASSLGDRLNYGYTF	TGTGCCAGCAGCTTGGGGGACAGATTAAACTATGGCTACACCTTC
TRBV2	11	.	TRBD1	TRBJ1-2	CASGQVYGYTF	TGTGCCAGCGGACAGGTCTATGGCTACACCTTC
TRBV7-9	13	.	.	TRBJ1-1	CASSLTAVPWAFF	TGTGCCAGCAGCTTAACTGCGGTTCCTTGGGCTTTCTTT
TRBV5-6	13	.	.	TRBJ1-3	CASSLGGQATIYF	TGTGCCAGCAGCTTGGGTGGTCAGGCTACCATATATTTT
TRBV4-3	14	.	TRBD1	TRBJ2-1	CASSQTRGQGAQFF	TGCGCCAGCAGCCAAACTCGGGGACAGGGGGCTCAGTTCTTC
TRBV11-2	14	.	.	TRBJ2-1	CASSLRGVSEEQFF	TGTGCCAGCAGCCTCAGGGGGGTTTCGGAAGAGCAGTTCTTC
TRBV6-5	14	.	.	TRBJ2-7	CASSYSAYRYEQYF	TGTGCCAGCAGTTACTCGGCCTACAGATACGAGCAGTACTTC
TRBV4-1	12	.	TRBD1	TRBJ2-7	CASSHTGGEQYF	TGCGCCAGCAGCCATACAGGGGGCGAGCAGTACTTC
TRBV2	15	few	TRBD1	TRBJ2-3	CASSAGTASTDTQYF	TGTGCCAGCAGTGCCGGGACAGCAAGCACAGATACGCAGTATTTT
TRBV7-8	16	.	TRBD1	TRBJ1-5	CASSSQGAGINQPQHF	TGTGCCAGCAGCTCGCAGGGGGCGGGGATCAATCAGCCCCAGCATTTT
TRBV19	15	.	.	TRBJ1-6	CASSIKGQSDSPLHF	TGTGCCAGTAGTATAAAGGGGCAGAGTGATTCACCCCTCCACTTT
TRBV6-5	13	.	.	TRBJ1-1	CASSYSILAEAFF	TGTGCCAGCAGTTACTCGATACTGGCTGAAGCTTTCTTT
TRBV19	15	.	TRBD1	TRBJ1-4	CASRDRGETNEKLFF	TGTGCCAGTAGGGACAGGGGGGAAACTAATGAAAAACTGTTTTTT
TRBV18	18	.	TRBD2	TRBJ2-7	CASSPRRRTSGGDYEQYF	TGTGCCAGCTCACCGCGACGAAGGACTAGCGGGGGGGACTACGAGCAGTACTTC
TRBV7-9	13	.	.	TRBJ2-7	CSSSLVGVGEQYF	TGTTCCAGCAGCTTAGTCGGGGTGGGTGAGCAGTACTTC
TRBV19	15	few	TRBD2	TRBJ2-3	CASSPLAGTTDTQYF	TGTGCCAGTAGTCCTCTAGCGGGGACGACAGATACGCAGTATTTT
TRBV6-4	15	.	TRBD1	TRBJ2-5	CASWIRQGCRETQYF	TGTGCCAGCTGGATCCGACAGGGATGTAGAGAGACCCAGTACTTC
TRBV7-8	15	.	.	TRBJ1-3	CASSLGGYSGNTIYF	TGTGCCAGCAGCTTGGGGGGGTACTCTGGAAACACCATATATTTT